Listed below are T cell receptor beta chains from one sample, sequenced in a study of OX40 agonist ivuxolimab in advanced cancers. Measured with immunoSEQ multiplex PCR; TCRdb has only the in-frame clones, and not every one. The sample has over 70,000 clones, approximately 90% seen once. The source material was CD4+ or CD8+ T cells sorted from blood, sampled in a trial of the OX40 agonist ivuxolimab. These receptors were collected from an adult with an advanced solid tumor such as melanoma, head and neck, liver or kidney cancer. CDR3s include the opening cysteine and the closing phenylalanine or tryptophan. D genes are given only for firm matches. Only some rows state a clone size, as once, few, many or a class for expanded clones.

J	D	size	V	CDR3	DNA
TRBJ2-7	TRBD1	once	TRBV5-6	CASSFTGDEQYF	TGTGCCAGCAGCTTCACAGGGGACGAGCAGTACTTC
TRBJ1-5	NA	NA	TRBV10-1	CASSEGTPGGPQHF	TGCGCCAGCAGTGAGGGTACTCCCGGGGGGCCCCAGCATTTT
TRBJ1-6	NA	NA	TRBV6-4	CASSDVPYNSPLHF	TGTGCCAGCAGTGATGTTCCCTATAATTCACCCCTCCACTTT
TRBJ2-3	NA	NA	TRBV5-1	CASSGLGGAQYF	TGCGCCAGCAGCGGCCTGGGGGGCGCGCAGTATTTT
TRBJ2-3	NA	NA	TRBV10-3	CAIHRGDSTDTQYF	TGTGCCATCCACAGAGGTGACAGCACAGATACGCAGTATTTT
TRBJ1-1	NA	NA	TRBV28	CASSIGSNTEAFF	TGTGCCAGCTCTATTGGCAGTAACACTGAAGCTTTCTTT
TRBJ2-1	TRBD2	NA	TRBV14	CASSPNRRQNTGTSGSNEQFF	TGTGCCAGCAGCCCTAACCGTAGACAAAACACGGGGACTAGCGGGAGCAATGAGCAGTTCTTC
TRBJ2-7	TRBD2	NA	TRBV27	CASRRAGGPAYEQYF	TGTGCCAGCCGTAGAGCGGGAGGGCCAGCCTACGAGCAGTACTTC
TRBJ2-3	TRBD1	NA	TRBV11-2	CASSFRNQPGQITDTQYF	TGTGCCAGCAGCTTTCGCAACCAACCGGGACAGATCACAGATACGCAGTATTTT
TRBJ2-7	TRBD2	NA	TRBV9	CASSGGLAGSYEQYF	TGTGCCAGCAGCGGGGGGCTAGCGGGGTCCTACGAGCAGTACTTC
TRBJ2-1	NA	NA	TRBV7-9	CASSLEVYNEQFF	TGTGCCAGCAGCTTAGAGGTATACAATGAGCAGTTCTTC
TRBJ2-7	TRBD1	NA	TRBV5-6	CASSWGTGSYEQYF	TGTGCCAGCAGCTGGGGGACAGGGTCCTACGAGCAGTACTTC
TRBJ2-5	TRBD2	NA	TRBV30	CAWIFGLAGKETQYF	TGTGCCTGGATCTTCGGACTAGCGGGTAAAGAGACCCAGTACTTC
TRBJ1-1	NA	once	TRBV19	CASSGPDGSTEAFF	TGTGCCAGTAGTGGGCCCGACGGGAGCACTGAAGCTTTCTTT
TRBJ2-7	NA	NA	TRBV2	CASSPLSYEQYF	TGTGCCAGCAGTCCCTTATCCTACGAGCAGTACTTC
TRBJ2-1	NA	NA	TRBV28	CASSRWGSNEQFF	TGTGCCAGCAGCCGGTGGGGGTCCAATGAGCAGTTCTTC
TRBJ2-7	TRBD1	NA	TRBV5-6	CASSLGQGSYEQYF	TGTGCCAGCAGCCTAGGACAGGGATCGTACGAGCAGTACTTC
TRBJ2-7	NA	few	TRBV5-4	CASSQGQTGEQYF	TGTGCCAGCAGCCAAGGACAGACGGGAGAGCAGTACTTC
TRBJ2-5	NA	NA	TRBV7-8	CASRGYQETQYF	TGTGCCAGCAGGGGATACCAAGAGACCCAGTACTTC
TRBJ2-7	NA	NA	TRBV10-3	CATLGEVPVSEQYF	TGTGCCACCTTGGGGGAGGTACCGGTTTCCGAGCAGTACTTC
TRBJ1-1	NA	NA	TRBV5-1	CASSSTKTHLDTEAFF	TGCGCCAGCAGCTCAACCAAGACACACTTGGACACTGAAGCTTTCTTT
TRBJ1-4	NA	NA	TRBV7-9	CASSRPQGTNEKLFF	TGTGCCAGCAGCCGGCCCCAGGGGACTAATGAAAAACTGTTTTTT
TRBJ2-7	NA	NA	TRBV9	CASSARDPSYEQYF	TGTGCCAGCAGCGCCCGGGACCCCTCCTACGAGCAGTACTTC
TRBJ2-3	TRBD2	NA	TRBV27	CASGLAGVLTDTQYF	TGTGCCAGCGGACTAGCGGGAGTACTCACAGATACGCAGTATTTT
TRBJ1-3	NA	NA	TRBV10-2	CASSGPTGNSGNTIYF	TGCGCCAGCAGTGGACCGACAGGAAATTCTGGAAACACCATATATTTT
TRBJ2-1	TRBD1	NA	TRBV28	CASSSGQGSYNEQFF	TGTGCCAGCAGTTCGGGACAGGGGTCCTACAATGAGCAGTTCTTC
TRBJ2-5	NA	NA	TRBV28	CASFNGPPETQYF	TGTGCCAGCTTTAATGGGCCACCGGAGACCCAGTACTTC
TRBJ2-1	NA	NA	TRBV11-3	CASSGLTPYNEQFF	TGTGCCAGCAGCGGGCTAACCCCCTACAATGAGCAGTTCTTC
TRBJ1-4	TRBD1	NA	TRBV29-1	CSVAGFGQGELF	TGCAGCGTTGCAGGGTTCGGACAGGGGGAACTTTTT
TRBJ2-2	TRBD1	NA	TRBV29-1	CSVEPGQGSTGELFF	TGCAGCGTTGAACCGGGACAGGGAAGTACCGGGGAGCTGTTTTTT
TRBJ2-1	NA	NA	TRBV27	CASHGQNEQFF	TGTGCCAGCCATGGACAAAATGAGCAGTTCTTC